Listed below are T cell receptor beta chains from one sample, sequenced in a study of cytomegalovirus exposure and HLA in healthy donors. Here immunoSEQ multiplex PCR was the method, and the copy in TCRdb shows in-frame clones only, minus some. The data hold roughly 100,000 clones, with about 83% observed a single time. The sequenced material came from PBMCs. All receptors come from a young man in good health and CMV-seronegative. Each CDR3 is given with its conserved first and last residue. A D gene is named only where the DNA matches it firmly. A clone size is listed for some rows: how often the clone was seen (once, few, many), or a class if it is expanded.

d_call clone_size j_call v_call cdr3_nt cdr3_aa
TRBD1 NA TRBJ2-7 TRBV15 TGTGCCACCAGCAGAGAGGGGGACAGGGTCTACGAGCAGTACTTC CATSREGDRVYEQYF
TRBD2 NA TRBJ2-4 TRBV7-3 TGTGCCAGCAGCGACCCTAGCGGTAGTGACATTCAGTACTTC CASSDPSGSDIQYF
NA NA TRBJ2-7 TRBV5-6 TGTGCCAGCAGCTTAACAGGGCCGAGGATGGACGAGCAGTACTTC CASSLTGPRMDEQYF
TRBD1 NA TRBJ2-2 TRBV6-6 TGTGCCAGCAGGCAAACCACCGGACAGGGTCCCGGGGAGCTGTTTTTT CASRQTTGQGPGELFF
TRBD2 NA TRBJ2-7 TRBV4-2 TGTGCCAGCAGCCAAGGGGCCGCGGGAGTGTACGAGCAGTACTTC CASSQGAAGVYEQYF
TRBD2 NA TRBJ2-1 TRBV5-1 TGCGCCAGCAGCTCAAGCGGGAGCTACGACAATGAGCAGTTCTTC CASSSSGSYDNEQFF
NA NA TRBJ2-3 TRBV10-2 TGCGCCAGCAGTGAGAGTGAGGAGGATACGCAGTATTTT CASSESEEDTQYF
TRBD1 NA TRBJ1-2 TRBV7-9 TGTGCCAGCAGCCCCCCCGGGACAGGGGGACTATCGGATGGCTACACCTTC CASSPPGTGGLSDGYTF
TRBD2 few TRBJ2-2 TRBV19 TGTGCCACCCGGACTAGCGAAGTGCACGGGGAGCTGTTTTTT CATRTSEVHGELFF
TRBD2 NA TRBJ2-5 TRBV5-4 TGTGCCAGTCGGACTAGCGGGACGGAGACCCAGTACTTC CASRTSGTETQYF
NA NA TRBJ1-2 TRBV11-3 TGTGCCAGCGCAGTGCAGGGGCACTATGGCTACACCTTC CASAVQGHYGYTF
TRBD1 few TRBJ1-5 TRBV6-4 TGTGCCAGCAGTGAAGATGGAGGGGGCGGTCAGCCCCAGCATTTT CASSEDGGGGQPQHF
NA NA TRBJ1-1 TRBV9 TGTGCCAGCAGCGTAGACTCCTTTTTTGGGAACACTGAAGCTTTCTTT CASSVDSFFGNTEAFF
NA once TRBJ2-5 TRBV30 TGTGCCTGGAGTGGGGCGGGACGCCAAGAGACCCAGTACTTC CAWSGAGRQETQYF
TRBD1 NA TRBJ1-2 TRBV30 TGTGCCTGGAGTATCCGATCCGGGACAGGCGGCTACACCTTC CAWSIRSGTGGYTF
TRBD1 NA TRBJ1-6 TRBV7-9 TGTGCCAGCAGCTCACGGACAGGCGGAGAAGTGCCCCTCCACTTT CASSSRTGGEVPLHF
NA few TRBJ1-5 TRBV4-3 TGCGCCAGCGCCCCGGCTAGAGAGAATCAGCCCCAGCATTTT CASAPARENQPQHF
TRBD2 NA TRBJ2-5 TRBV6-1 TGTGCCAGCAGTGGACTAGCGGGAGGGTACCAAGAGACCCAGTACTTC CASSGLAGGYQETQYF
NA NA TRBJ1-2 TRBV5-1 TGCGCCAGCAGCTCCACTGACAGACGGTGGGGTGGCTACACCTTC CASSSTDRRWGGYTF
NA NA TRBJ2-3 TRBV30 TGTGCCTGGAGTCTTAGCGGATACACAGATACGCAGTATTTT CAWSLSGYTDTQYF
NA once TRBJ2-1 TRBV28 TGTGCCAGCAGTTTGCAGGGGAATGAGCAGTTCTTC CASSLQGNEQFF
TRBD2 NA TRBJ2-2 TRBV9 TGTGCCAGCAGCGTAGCTACGGGAGGCACCGGGGAGCTGTTTTTT CASSVATGGTGELFF
NA NA TRBJ2-7 TRBV10-3 TGTGCCATCAGTTATGGGGCTTCCTACGAGCAGTACTTC CAISYGASYEQYF
NA NA TRBJ2-3 TRBV19 TGTGCCAGCCGGAGGACTCAGAGCACAGATACGCAGTATTTT CASRRTQSTDTQYF
TRBD2 NA TRBJ2-3 TRBV2 TGTGCCAGCAGTGGGACTAGCGGGAGGGCCGTTCCCGGGGCGCAGTATTTT CASSGTSGRAVPGAQYF
TRBD1 NA TRBJ1-2 TRBV6-5 TGTGCCAGCAGTAGCGGACAGGCCCCTTATGGCTACACCTTC CASSSGQAPYGYTF
NA NA TRBJ2-7 TRBV18 TGTGCCAGCTCTCCCGTGGGGGGTAGCTCCTACGAGCAGTACTTC CASSPVGGSSYEQYF
TRBD2 NA TRBJ2-7 TRBV10-3 TGTGCCATCAGCGCCGGGACTAGCGGGAGGGAGCAGTACTTC CAISAGTSGREQYF
TRBD1 NA TRBJ2-5 TRBV18 TGTGCCAGCTCAATATACAGGGGTGAGACCCAGTACTTC CASSIYRGETQYF
NA NA TRBJ1-1 TRBV7-9 TGTGCCAGCAGCATTAGAGAGGCTGAAGCTTTCTTT CASSIREAEAFF
NA NA TRBJ1-2 TRBV7-9 TGTGCCAGCAGCTTAGCGGAGGGGATCTCCTATGGCTACACCTTC CASSLAEGISYGYTF
TRBD1 NA TRBJ1-1 TRBV4-3 TGCGCCAGCAGCCAAGATATGACAGGGGGCTTGACTGAAGCTTTCTTT CASSQDMTGGLTEAFF
NA NA TRBJ1-6 TRBV27 TGTGCCAGCAGTTTTGGAGTCAGATCCTATAATTCACCCCTCCACTTT CASSFGVRSYNSPLHF
NA NA TRBJ1-2 TRBV6-5 TGTGCCAGCAGTTACGCAGGGGCCCTCCTCTATGGCTACACCTTC CASSYAGALLYGYTF
NA NA TRBJ1-5 TRBV6-1 TGTGCCAGCAGGGACAGTAATCAGCCCCAGCATTTT CASRDSNQPQHF
TRBD2 NA TRBJ2-1 TRBV28 TGTGCCAGCAGTTCCCCGACTAGCGGGAGGTCAAATGAGCAGTTCTTC CASSSPTSGRSNEQFF
TRBD1 NA TRBJ2-7 TRBV11-3 TGTGCCAGCAGCGGGGGACAGCTCTACGAGCAGTACTTC CASSGGQLYEQYF
TRBD2 NA TRBJ2-2 TRBV7-8 TGTGCCAGCAGCTTAGTAGTCCGGACTAGCGGTGGTACCGGGGAGCTGTTTTTT CASSLVVRTSGGTGELFF
NA NA TRBJ1-4 TRBV28 TGTGCCAGCAGTTTACACAGGTGGGCGGAAAAACTGTTTTTT CASSLHRWAEKLFF
TRBD1 NA TRBJ1-2 TRBV6-5 TGTGCCAGCAGGGCGGACAGGGGCCCGGGGGGCTACACCTTC CASRADRGPGGYTF
TRBD2 NA TRBJ2-7 TRBV2 TGTGCCAGCAGTGAGACACCGGGACTAGCCCCCTACGAGCAGTACTTC CASSETPGLAPYEQYF
TRBD1 NA TRBJ1-1 TRBV6-5 TGTGCCAGCAGTACAGGGGACAGGGGGGGAACTGAAGCTTTCTTT CASSTGDRGGTEAFF
TRBD1 NA TRBJ2-1 TRBV28 TGTGCCAGCCGAGTAGGACAGGTTATTAATGAGCAGTTCTTC CASRVGQVINEQFF
NA few TRBJ2-3 TRBV9 TGTGCCAGCAGCCCCCTCCGGACTAACACAGATACGCAGTATTTT CASSPLRTNTDTQYF
TRBD1 NA TRBJ1-1 TRBV7-2 TGTGCCAGCAGCCTTCCCGAACAGGGGGGAGCTTTCTTT CASSLPEQGGAFF
TRBD2 NA TRBJ2-7 TRBV5-5 TGTGCCAGCAGTTCACTAGCGGGAGGGGTCCACGAGCAGTACTTC CASSSLAGGVHEQYF
TRBD1 NA TRBJ1-1 TRBV9 TGTGCCAGCAGCACGACAGGGAGACCCGAAGAGAACACTGAAGCTTTCTTT CASSTTGRPEENTEAFF
TRBD1 NA TRBJ2-5 TRBV15 TGTGCCACCAGCATCCCCTCCGGGACAGGCCTACAAGAGACCCAGTACTTC CATSIPSGTGLQETQYF